The next 31 T cell receptor beta chains were all read from a single sample in a study of OX40 agonist ivuxolimab in advanced cancers. Sequenced by immunoSEQ multiplex PCR; TCRdb stores in-frame clones only, minus some. The table includes approximately 70,000 clones, about 85% detected once. The sequenced sample was CD4+ or CD8+ T cells sorted from blood, obtained in a trial of the OX40 agonist ivuxolimab. These receptors all stem from an adult with an advanced solid tumor such as melanoma, head and neck, liver or kidney cancer.

The J gene is TRBJ2-6, the V gene TRBV5-1, with 8 bases lining up with TRBD1. Germline-derived CDR1 and CDR2 are SGHRS and YFSETQ. V shed 0 bases and J 2 bases; nucleotides not matched to a gene: 7. CDR3 size: 18 residues. CDR3 protein: CASSLVVTGAAGANVLTF. CDR3 bases: TGCGCCAGCAGCTTGGTAGTGACAGGGGCGGCTGGGGCCAACGTCCTGACTTTC.

The rearrangement uses TRBV2 and TRBJ1-6; unclear D gene. V dropped 2 bases and J dropped 9 bases, with 8 bases sitting between them. This CDR3 is 13 amino acids long. Germline V CDR1 and CDR2: SNHLY, FYNNEI. The CDR3 loop is CASSEIRGSPLHF. DNA of the CDR3: TGTGCCAGCAGTGAAATACGGGGTTCACCCCTCCACTTT.

CDR3 in amino acids: CASSFGPYEQYF. CDR3 DNA sequence: TGTGCCAGCAGTTTTGGACCCTACGAGCAGTACTTC. The genes are TRBV28 and TRBJ2-7; no firm D call. The CDR3 has 12 residues. Trimming stripped 3 bases from V and 2 bases from J, with 5 bases between. Germline V gene data show CDR1 as MDHEN and CDR2 as SYDVKM. Variable domain in full (rest from reference TRBV28 and TRBJ2-7): DVKVTQSSRYLVKRTGEKVFLECVQDMDHENMFWYRQDPGLGLRLIYFSYDVKMKEKGDIPEGYSVSREKKERFSLILESASTNQTSMYLCASSFGPYEQYFGPGTRLTVT.

The CDR3 loop is CASSYPRTGVSVKLFF. The DNA of the CDR3 is TGTGCCAGCAGTTACCCCCGGACGGGAGTGAGCGTAAAACTGTTTTTT. The chain joins TRBV28 to TRBJ1-4; D uncertain. The CDR3 is 16 residues long. V was clipped by 4 bases and J by 10 bases, with 22 bases between them. Germline V gene sequence: CDR1 MDHEN, CDR2 SYDVKM.

The gene calls are TRBV7-2 and TRBJ1-1, with D unclear. The CDR3 sequence is 13 residues long. V was pared by 2 bases and J by 10 bases, with 14 bases between. From germline, CDR1 is SGHTA and CDR2 FQGNSA. In nucleotides, the CDR3 is TGTGCCAGCAGCTTACGTGACGGAAGCGGAGCTTTCTTT. Protein product: CASSLRDGSGAFF.

This clone was counted once. V and J are TRBV4-2 and TRBJ1-1, with unresolved D. Trimming removed 0 bases from V and 1 base from J, with 12 bases in between. The CDR3 totals 16 residues. CDR1 is LGHNA and CDR2 is YNFKEQ in the germline V gene. Here the CDR3 reads CASSQDQGRSNTEAFF. Here the CDR3 DNA reads TGTGCCAGCAGCCAAGACCAAGGAAGGTCGAACACTGAAGCTTTCTTT.

The V call is TRBV6-6, the J call TRBJ2-7; TRBD1 agrees at 9 bases. After removal of 6 bases from V and 4 bases from J, the junction contained 10 bases not matched to a gene. CDR3 length: 15 residues. Germline assignment: CDR1 MNHNY and CDR2 SVGAGI (reference sequence). This chain's CDR3 is CASSYPGQGAYEQYF. CDR3 in DNA: TGTGCCAGCAGCTACCCGGGACAGGGAGCGTACGAGCAGTACTTC.

The chain employs TRBV7-8 and TRBJ1-2; 9 positions agree with TRBD1. V was clipped by 5 bases and J by 5 bases; unmatched bases: 9. This CDR3 spans 15 amino acids. Germline assignment: CDR1 SGHVS and CDR2 FQNEAQ. The CDR3 loop is CASSPTGQGAYGYTF. CDR3 DNA sequence: TGTGCCAGCAGCCCAACGGGACAGGGTGCTTATGGCTACACCTTC.

The rearrangement joins TRBV7-2 to TRBJ1-1; D not certain. Germline CDR1 is SGHTA and CDR2 is FQGNSA. V was clipped by 2 bases and J by 10 bases, with 11 bases between them. CDR3 length: 12 residues. CDR3 sequence: CASSLSVGRAFF. In DNA form, the CDR3 reads TGTGCCAGCAGCTTATCGGTAGGGCGAGCTTTCTTT. Based on the CDR3 plus reference TRBV7-2 and TRBJ1-1, the full variable domain is GAGVSQSPSNKVTEKGKDVELRCDPISGHTALYWYRQSLGQGLEFLIYFQGNSAPDKSGLPSDRFSAERTGGSVSTLTIQRTQQEDSAVYLCASSLSVGRAFFGQGTRLTVV.

This rearrangement joins TRBV6-6 to TRBJ2-6; no definite D call. The V end was cut by 7 bases, the J end by 0 bases, with 13 bases between. Germline lookup yields CDR1 MNHNY and CDR2 SVGAGI (reference sequence). The CDR3 runs to 16 residues. The CDR3 loop is CASTHSVSSGANVLTF. The CDR3 DNA is TGTGCCAGCACACACAGTGTCTCCTCTGGGGCCAACGTCCTGACTTTC.

This clone has more than one count but fewer than ten. The rearrangement uses TRBV5-1 and TRBJ1-1, with D possibly matching TRBD1 (5 bases). V lost 6 bases to trimming and J lost 2 bases, with 20 bases between them. Germline V lookup: CDR1 SGHRS, CDR2 YFSETQ. This CDR3 has 16 residues. DNA for the CDR3: TGCGCCAGCACCCCTTGGGGCCAGGGTGGAAACACTGAAGCTTTCTTT. Its protein is CASTPWGQGGNTEAFF.

V usage is TRBV27 and J usage is TRBJ1-5, with 9 bases aligning to TRBD1. The CDR3 length is 17 residues. V gave up 5 bases and J gave up 3 bases; unmatched junction bases: 11. Germline-derived CDR1 and CDR2 are MNHEY and SMNVEV (reference sequence). The CDR3 spells CASSRTPTGGNNQPQHF. Here the CDR3 DNA reads TGTGCCAGCAGTAGGACTCCGACAGGGGGAAACAATCAGCCCCAGCATTTT.

V gene TRBV4-3 combines with J gene TRBJ1-6; 10 bases align to TRBD1. Germline CDR1 LGHNA, CDR2 YSLEER. Germline trimming cut 4 bases from V and 7 bases from J; bases unmatched to any gene: 4. This CDR3 is 15 amino acids long. The CDR3 is CASSPGTGVNSPLHF. CDR3 coding DNA: TGCGCCAGCAGCCCGGGGACAGGGGTAAATTCACCCCTCCACTTT.

CDR3: CASSVAGDEQYF. In DNA form, the CDR3 reads TGTGCCAGCAGTGTAGCGGGAGACGAGCAGTACTTC. V usage is TRBV2 and J usage is TRBJ2-7; 9 bases are shared with TRBD2. J gave up 5 bases and V 4 bases, and 0 bases lay outside the gene matches. The germline V gene encodes CDR1 SNHLY and CDR2 FYNNEI. This CDR3 has 12 amino acids.

V gene TRBV4-3 combines with J gene TRBJ1-2, with 10 bases that match TRBD1. The CDR3 consists of 15 residues. Trimming at V came to 4 bases and at J to 5 bases, leaving 7 bases not matched to a gene. Germline assignment: CDR1 LGHNA and CDR2 YSLEER. The CDR3 bases are TGCGCCAGCAGCCCCTTGACAGGGGGCGGGTATGGCTACACCTTC. Its translation is CASSPLTGGGYGYTF.

The count of this clone is one. The V call is TRBV6-5, the J call TRBJ1-1; TRBD1 is a possible D gene (5 bases). The CDR3 loop spans 14 amino acids. Trimming stripped 5 bases from V and 7 bases from J, with 17 bases between. Germline values: CDR1 MNHEY, CDR2 SVGAGI. CDR3 in DNA: TGTGCCAGCAGTCGCCGGAGGGGCGATGATGAAGCTTTCTTT. This codes for CASSRRRGDDEAFF.

This clone showed up just once. The CDR3 bases are TGTGCCACCAGCAGAGAAGACAGGGGCTATGGCTACACCTTC. Its translation: CATSREDRGYGYTF. V and J are TRBV15 and TRBJ1-2; 8 bases fit TRBD1. This CDR3 spans 14 amino acids. Trimming removed 0 bases from V and 4 bases from J; junction bases left unmatched: 1. Germline CDR1 is LNHNV and CDR2 is YYDKDF (reference sequence).

This clone occurred a few times. This rearrangement joins TRBV7-9 to TRBJ2-1; 7 bases agree with TRBD1. CDR3 size: 12 residues. V shed 5 bases, J shed 10 bases, and the junction held 5 bases outside the gene matches. Germline V gene data show CDR1 as SEHNR and CDR2 as FQNEAQ (reference sequence). For the CDR3, the DNA is TGTGCCAGCAGCCGACAGGGTCAGGAGCAGTTCTTC. This translates into CASSRQGQEQFF.

Worth noting for this clone: One junction end disagrees with the germline gene, perhaps due to a read error. The chain employs TRBV7-7 and TRBJ2-5, with D tentatively TRBD2 (5 bases). This CDR3 has 14 residues. From germline, CDR1 is SSHAT and CDR2 FNYEAQ (reference sequence). The CDR3 loop is CASSLTTSGKTQYF. For the CDR3, the DNA is TGTGCTAGCAGCTTAACGACTTCGGGGAAGACCCAGTACTTC. The full variable domain, in which reference TRBV7-7 and TRBJ2-5 provide the parts outside the CDR3, is GAGVSQSPRYKVTKRGQDVTLRCDPISSHATLYWYQQALGQGPEFLTYFNYEAQPDKSGLPSDRFSAERPEGSISTLTIQRTEQRDSAMYRCASSLTTSGKTQYFGPGTRLLVL.

The chain employs TRBV5-4 and TRBJ1-2, with no clear D. Germline assignment: CDR1 SGHNT and CDR2 YYREEE (reference sequence). The CDR3 contains 15 residues. Trimming shortened V by 0 bases and J by 0 bases, and 9 bases separated the two germline ends. The CDR3 DNA reads TGTGCCAGCAGCTTGGAACCAGGAGCTAACTATGGCTACACCTTC. Protein sequence: CASSLEPGANYGYTF.

This clone was seen a single time. The chain employs TRBV28 and TRBJ2-4; D not resolved. Germline V gene sequence: CDR1 MDHEN, CDR2 SYDVKM. This CDR3 is 15 amino acids long. V was clipped by 5 bases and J by 4 bases, with 15 bases between them. CDR3 sequence: CASSPSSRGKNIQYF. In DNA form, the CDR3 reads TGTGCCAGCAGTCCGTCTTCTCGCGGAAAAAACATTCAGTACTTC.

J is TRBJ2-1 and V is TRBV4-2; 9 bases fit TRBD1. J was trimmed by 8 bases and V by 5 bases; bases with no gene match: 10. There are 15 residues in the CDR3. Germline V gene lookup returns CDR1 LGHNA and CDR2 YNFKEQ. The CDR3 DNA sequence: TGTGCCAGCAGCTCCTTTACACAGGGGGCCCATGAGCAGTTCTTC. This gives the protein CASSSFTQGAHEQFF.

This rearrangement joins TRBV7-9 to TRBJ2-5, with D possibly matching TRBD2 (5 bases). Trimming shortened V by 5 bases and J by 5 bases, and 15 bases separated the two germline ends. Germline-derived CDR1 and CDR2 are SEHNR and FQNEAQ (reference sequence). The CDR3 is 14 residues long. This CDR3 is CASSPRTVRETQYF. In nucleotides, the CDR3 is TGTGCCAGCAGCCCACGGACTGTTCGGGAGACCCAGTACTTC.

This clone was detected a few times. The V and J genes are TRBV10-3 and TRBJ1-2; 8 nucleotides align to TRBD1. The CDR3 consists of 14 residues. V lost 5 bases to trimming and J lost 4 bases; unmatched junction nucleotides: 6. Per the germline V gene, CDR1 is ENHRY and CDR2 is SYGVKD. The CDR3 sequence is CAISLDRAVYGYTF. The CDR3 bases are TGTGCCATCAGTTTGGACAGGGCGGTCTATGGCTACACCTTC.

V gene TRBV29-1 combines with J gene TRBJ1-2, with 7 bases fitting TRBD1. The CDR3 contains 13 residues. V lost 7 bases to trimming and J lost 2 bases; unmatched junction nucleotides: 7. Germline V gene lookup returns CDR1 SQVTM and CDR2 ANQGSEA. CDR3: CSAMGQTNYGYTF. CDR3 DNA: TGCAGCGCGATGGGACAGACGAACTATGGCTACACCTTC.

This clone showed up just once. The chain joins TRBV10-2 to TRBJ2-3; D is perhaps TRBD1 (5 bases). CDR3 length: 15 amino acids. Germline V gives CDR1 WSHSY, CDR2 SAAADI. The ends were cut back, 10 bases at V and 1 base at J, with 18 bases in the middle. CDR3 residues: CATVFTGPGTDTQYF. The CDR3 DNA reads as TGCGCCACCGTATTCACAGGCCCCGGCACAGATACGCAGTATTTT.

V gene TRBV5-1 combines with J gene TRBJ2-3; D possibly corresponds to TRBD1 (5 bases). The germline V gene has CDR1 SGHRS and CDR2 YFSETQ. Trimming shortened V by 0 bases and J by 4 bases, and 9 bases separated the two germline ends. The CDR3 runs to 14 residues. In DNA form, the CDR3 reads TGCGCCAGCAGCTTGGATCAGGGATCAGATACGCAGTATTTT. Translating gives CASSLDQGSDTQYF.

This chain links TRBV29-1 with TRBJ2-3; 9 bases line up with TRBD2. The CDR3 covers 15 residues. J was trimmed by 0 bases and V by 3 bases; bases with no gene match: 4. The germline gives CDR1 SQVTM, CDR2 ANQGSEA. The CDR3 is CSVDGLAGSTDTQYF. As DNA, the CDR3 is TGCAGCGTTGACGGGCTAGCGGGGAGCACAGATACGCAGTATTTT.

This clone turned up a few times. J is TRBJ1-2 and V is TRBV18, with TRBD1 matching over 11 bases. The CDR3 has 16 amino acids. V lost 3 bases, J lost 6 bases, and 9 bases stayed unmatched. Germline loops: CDR1 KGHSH, CDR2 LQKENI. Here the CDR3 reads CASSPDRTGGADGYTF. CDR3 nucleotide sequence: TGTGCCAGCTCACCGGATAGGACAGGGGGCGCCGATGGCTACACCTTC.

This rearrangement joins TRBV9 to TRBJ1-1, with 9 bases that match TRBD1. The CDR3 loop spans 18 amino acids. Germline V CDR1 and CDR2: SGDLS, YYNGEE. V lost 4 bases, J lost 0 bases, and 13 bases stayed unmatched. The DNA for the CDR3 is TGTGCCAGCAGCTCTTCTTCCGGGACAGGGACTATGAACACTGAAGCTTTCTTT. Translated: CASSSSSGTGTMNTEAFF.

A single count supports this clone. The rearrangement uses TRBV27 and TRBJ1-1, with 7 bases identical to TRBD1. Per germline, CDR1 MNHEY and CDR2 SMNVEV (reference sequence). This CDR3 has 16 residues. Trimming removed 5 bases from V and 3 bases from J; junction bases left unmatched: 12. CDR3 sequence: CASSPLTGRGDTEAFF. DNA of the CDR3: TGTGCCAGCAGTCCTTTGACAGGGAGGGGGGACACTGAAGCTTTCTTT.